This TCR beta chain was retrieved from a study of OX40 agonist ivuxolimab in advanced cancers. About the study: Therapy given before enrollment (anti-PD-1, anti-PD-L1 or anti-CTLA-4) was allowed, and around 40% had some.

Notes on this clone: What it recognizes is unknown.

Data came from immunoSEQ multiplex PCR; TCRdb stores just in-frame clones and leaves some out. The sample includes 50,000 to 70,000 clones, roughly 85% of them seen just once. Peripheral blood came from all dose cohorts at three timepoints. The CDR3 is 15 amino acids. Germline-derived CDR1 and CDR2 are SQVTM and ANQGSEA. The V and J ends lost 1 base and 1 base, in that order; junction bases with no gene match: 3. Points from the study as a whole: The average count of expanded clones was higher among CD8+ T cells than among CD4+.

This sequence originates from an adult with an advanced solid tumor such as melanoma, head and neck, liver or kidney cancer. The material was CD4+ or CD8+ T cells sorted from blood, obtained in a trial of the OX40 agonist ivuxolimab. The chain is built from TRBV29-1 and TRBJ1-3; TRBD1 matches 8 bases. Here the CDR3 reads CSVEGRTGSGNTIYF. The CDR3 DNA is TGCAGCGTTGAAGGGCGGACAGGGTCTGGAAACACCATATATTTT. The variable domain in full, completed from reference TRBV29-1 and TRBJ1-3, reads SAVISQKPSRDICQRGTSLTIQCQVDSQVTMMFWYRQQPGQSLTLIATANQGSEATYESGFVIDKFPISRPNLTFSTLTVSNMSPEDSSIYLCSVEGRTGSGNTIYFGEGSWLTVV.